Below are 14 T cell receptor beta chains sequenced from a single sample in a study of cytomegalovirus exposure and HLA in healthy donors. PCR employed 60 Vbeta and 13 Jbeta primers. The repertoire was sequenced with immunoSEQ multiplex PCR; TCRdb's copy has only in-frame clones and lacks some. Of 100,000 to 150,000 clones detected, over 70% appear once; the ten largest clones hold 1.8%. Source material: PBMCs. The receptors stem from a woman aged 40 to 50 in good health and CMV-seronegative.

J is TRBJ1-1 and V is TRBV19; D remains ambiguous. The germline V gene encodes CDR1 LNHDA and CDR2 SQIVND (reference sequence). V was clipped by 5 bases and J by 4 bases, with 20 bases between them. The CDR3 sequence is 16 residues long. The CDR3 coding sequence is TGTGCCAGTAGTTCCCGGGCCACTTTGGGGAGCACTGAAGCTTTCTTT. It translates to CASSSRATLGSTEAFF.

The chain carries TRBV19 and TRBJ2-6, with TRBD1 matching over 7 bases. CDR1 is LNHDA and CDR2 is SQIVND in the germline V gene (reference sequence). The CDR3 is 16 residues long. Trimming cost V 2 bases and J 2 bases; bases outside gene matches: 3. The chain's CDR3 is CASSIRGGAGANVLTF. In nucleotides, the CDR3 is TGTGCCAGTAGTATACGAGGGGGCGCTGGGGCCAACGTCCTGACTTTC.

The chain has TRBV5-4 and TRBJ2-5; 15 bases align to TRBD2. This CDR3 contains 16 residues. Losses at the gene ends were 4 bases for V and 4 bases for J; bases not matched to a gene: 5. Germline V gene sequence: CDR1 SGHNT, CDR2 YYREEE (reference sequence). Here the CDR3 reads CASSRGLAGGGETQYF. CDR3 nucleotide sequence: TGTGCCAGCAGCCGGGGACTAGCGGGAGGCGGAGAGACCCAGTACTTC.

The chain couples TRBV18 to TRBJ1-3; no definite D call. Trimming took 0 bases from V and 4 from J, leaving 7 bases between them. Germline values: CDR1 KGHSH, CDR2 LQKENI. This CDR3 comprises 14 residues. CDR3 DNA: TGTGCCAGCTCACCACCGATCGGGGGAAACACCATATATTTT. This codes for CASSPPIGGNTIYF.

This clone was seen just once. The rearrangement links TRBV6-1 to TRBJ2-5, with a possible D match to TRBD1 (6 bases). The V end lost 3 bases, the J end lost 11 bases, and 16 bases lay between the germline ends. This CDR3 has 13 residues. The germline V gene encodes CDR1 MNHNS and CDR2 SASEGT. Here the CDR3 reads CASSDRGVLQQYF. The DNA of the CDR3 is TGTGCCAGCAGTGACAGGGGCGTTCTTCAGCAGTACTTC.

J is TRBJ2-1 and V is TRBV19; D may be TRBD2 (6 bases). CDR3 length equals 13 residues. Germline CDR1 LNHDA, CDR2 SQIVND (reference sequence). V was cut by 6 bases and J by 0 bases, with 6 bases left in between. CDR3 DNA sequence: TGTGCCAGTAGGACTAGCTCCTACAATGAGCAGTTCTTC. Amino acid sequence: CASRTSSYNEQFF.

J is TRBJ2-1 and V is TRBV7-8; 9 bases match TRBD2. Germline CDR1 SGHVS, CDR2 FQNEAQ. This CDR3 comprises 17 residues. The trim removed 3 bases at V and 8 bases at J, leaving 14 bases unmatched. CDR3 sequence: CASSFASSGSWVYEQFF. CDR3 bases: TGTGCCAGCAGCTTTGCTAGTAGCGGGAGTTGGGTCTATGAGCAGTTCTTC.

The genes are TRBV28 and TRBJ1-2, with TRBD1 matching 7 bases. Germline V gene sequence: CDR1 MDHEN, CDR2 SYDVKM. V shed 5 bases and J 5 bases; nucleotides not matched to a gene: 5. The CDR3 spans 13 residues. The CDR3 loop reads CASSRDRLYGYTF. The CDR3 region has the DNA TGTGCCAGCAGTCGGGACAGATTATATGGCTACACCTTC.

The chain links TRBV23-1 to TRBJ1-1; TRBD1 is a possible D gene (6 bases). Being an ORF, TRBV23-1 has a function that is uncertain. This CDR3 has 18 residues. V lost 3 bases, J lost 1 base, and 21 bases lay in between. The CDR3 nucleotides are TGCGCCAGCAGTCAGGACCCTCTTTTTAGGGGGAGGAACACTGAAGCTTTCTTT. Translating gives CASSQDPLFRGRNTEAFF.

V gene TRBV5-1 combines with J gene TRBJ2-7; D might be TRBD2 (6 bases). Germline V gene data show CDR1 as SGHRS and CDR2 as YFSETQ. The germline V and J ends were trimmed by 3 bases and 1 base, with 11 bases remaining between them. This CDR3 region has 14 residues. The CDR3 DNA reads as TGCGCCAGCAGCTGGGGGGACGCATCCTACGAGCAGTACTTC. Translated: CASSWGDASYEQYF.

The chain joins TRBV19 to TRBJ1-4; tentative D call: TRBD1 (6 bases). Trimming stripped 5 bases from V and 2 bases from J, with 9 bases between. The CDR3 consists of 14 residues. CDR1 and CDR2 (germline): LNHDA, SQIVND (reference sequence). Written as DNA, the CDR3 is TGTGCCAGTAGTCTACAGGGTACTAATGAAAAACTGTTTTTT. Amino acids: CASSLQGTNEKLFF. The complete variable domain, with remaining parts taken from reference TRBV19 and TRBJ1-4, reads DGGITQSPKYLFRKEGQNVTLSCEQNLNHDAMYWYRQDPGQGLRLIYYSQIVNDFQKGDIAEGYSVSREKKESFPLTVTSAQKNPTAFYLCASSLQGTNEKLFFGSGTQLSVL.

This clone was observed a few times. CDR3 nucleotides: TGTGCCAGCAGTTCCCCTAGGACAGGATATAATTCACCCCTCCACTTT. Translation: CASSSPRTGYNSPLHF. This chain uses TRBV6-7 with TRBJ1-6; 7 positions match TRBD1. TRBV6-7 is flagged as an ORF with uncertain function. V gave up 4 bases and J gave up 4 bases; unmatched junction bases: 7. This CDR3 contains 16 residues.

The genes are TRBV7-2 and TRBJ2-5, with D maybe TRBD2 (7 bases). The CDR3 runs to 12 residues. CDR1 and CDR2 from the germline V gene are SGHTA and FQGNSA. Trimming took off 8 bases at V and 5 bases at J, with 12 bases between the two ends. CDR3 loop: CASERGGETQYF. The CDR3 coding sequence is TGTGCCAGCGAGAGGGGGGGGGAGACCCAGTACTTC.

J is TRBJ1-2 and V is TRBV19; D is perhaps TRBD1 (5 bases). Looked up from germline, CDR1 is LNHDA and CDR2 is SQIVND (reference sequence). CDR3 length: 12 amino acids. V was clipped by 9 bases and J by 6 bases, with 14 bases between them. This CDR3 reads CARNSQGNGYTF. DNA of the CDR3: TGTGCCAGAAATTCCCAGGGAAATGGCTACACCTTC.